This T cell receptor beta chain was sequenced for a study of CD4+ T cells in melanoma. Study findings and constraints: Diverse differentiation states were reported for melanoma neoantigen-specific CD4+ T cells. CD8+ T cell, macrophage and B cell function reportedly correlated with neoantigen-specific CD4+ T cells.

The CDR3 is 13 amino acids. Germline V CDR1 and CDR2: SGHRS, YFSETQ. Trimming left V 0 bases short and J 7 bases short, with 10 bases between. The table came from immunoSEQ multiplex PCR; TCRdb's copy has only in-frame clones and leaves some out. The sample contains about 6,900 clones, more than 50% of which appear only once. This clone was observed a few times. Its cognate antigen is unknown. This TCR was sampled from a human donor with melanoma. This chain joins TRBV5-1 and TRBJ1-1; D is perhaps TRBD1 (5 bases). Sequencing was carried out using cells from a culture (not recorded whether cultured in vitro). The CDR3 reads CASSLAPGGEAFF. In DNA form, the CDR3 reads TGCGCCAGCAGCTTGGCCCCTGGGGGTGAAGCTTTCTTT.